The TCR beta chain described here comes from a study of blood T cell repertoires in COVID-19. Study details: The analysed material was cDNA or gDNA that came from T cells, B-cell-depleted T cells, or PBMCs.

V lost 0 bases and J lost 8; bases outside the gene matches: 5. This CDR3 is built from 15 residues. CDR1 and CDR2 from the germline V gene are MNHEY and SVGAGI. Source study methods: Reference gene primer amplification in the assay estimated nucleated cell counts. Profiled with immunoSEQ multiplex PCR; TCRdb holds only in-frame clones, not every one. For V, J and clone size, that table is used; D and trimming come from the DNA. Of 250,000 to 400,000 clones listed, approximately 88% are singletons. This TCR derives from a woman aged 30 to 39 with COVID-19, enrolled during active disease. Sequenced input: peripheral blood. The chain uses TRBV6-5 and TRBJ2-3; 10 nucleotides line up with TRBD1. The CDR3, as DNA: TGTGCCAGCAGTTACTCCAGGACAGGGGGAAGTACGCAGTATTTT. Its protein product is CASSYSRTGGSTQYF.